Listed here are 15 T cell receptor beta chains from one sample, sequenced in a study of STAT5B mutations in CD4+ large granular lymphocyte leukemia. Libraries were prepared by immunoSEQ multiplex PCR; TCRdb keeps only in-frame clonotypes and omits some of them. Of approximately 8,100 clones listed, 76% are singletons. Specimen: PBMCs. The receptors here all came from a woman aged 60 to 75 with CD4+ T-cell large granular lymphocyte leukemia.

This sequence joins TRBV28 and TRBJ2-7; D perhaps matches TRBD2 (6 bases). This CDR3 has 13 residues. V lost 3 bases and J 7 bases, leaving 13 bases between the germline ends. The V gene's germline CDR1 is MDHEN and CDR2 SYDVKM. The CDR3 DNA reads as TGTGCCAGCAGTTTGGGAGGTGAAGGGGAGCAGTACTTC. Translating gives CASSLGGEGEQYF. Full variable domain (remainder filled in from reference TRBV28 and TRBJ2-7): DVKVTQSSRYLVKRTGEKVFLECVQDMDHENMFWYRQDPGLGLRLIYFSYDVKMKEKGDIPEGYSVSREKKERFSLILESASTNQTSMYLCASSLGGEGEQYFGPGTRLTVT.

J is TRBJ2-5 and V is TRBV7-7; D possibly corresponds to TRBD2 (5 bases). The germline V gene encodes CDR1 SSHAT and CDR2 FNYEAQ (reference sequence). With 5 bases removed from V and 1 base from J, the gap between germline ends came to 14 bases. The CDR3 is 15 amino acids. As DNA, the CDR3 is TGTGCCAGCAGCCTCAACCGAGCGGCCCAAGAGACCCAGTACTTC. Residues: CASSLNRAAQETQYF.

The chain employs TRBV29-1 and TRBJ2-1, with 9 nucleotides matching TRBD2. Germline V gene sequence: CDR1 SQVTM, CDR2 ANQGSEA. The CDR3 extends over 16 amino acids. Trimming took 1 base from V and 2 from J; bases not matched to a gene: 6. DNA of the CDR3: TGCAGCGTTGAAGGAGAGGCGGGAGGGCCCTACAATGAGCAGTTCTTC. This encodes CSVEGEAGGPYNEQFF.

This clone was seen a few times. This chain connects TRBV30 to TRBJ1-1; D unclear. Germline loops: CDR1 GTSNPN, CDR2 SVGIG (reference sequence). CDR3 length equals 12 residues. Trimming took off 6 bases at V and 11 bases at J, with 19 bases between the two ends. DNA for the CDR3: TGTGCCTGCATGATGAATGCCCCTTGGGCTTTCTTT. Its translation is CACMMNAPWAFF.

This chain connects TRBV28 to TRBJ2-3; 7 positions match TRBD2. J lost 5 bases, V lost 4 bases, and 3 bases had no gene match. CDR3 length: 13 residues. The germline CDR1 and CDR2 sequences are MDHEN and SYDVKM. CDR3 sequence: CASSWGGEDTQYF. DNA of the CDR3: TGTGCCAGCAGTTGGGGGGGTGAAGATACGCAGTATTTT.

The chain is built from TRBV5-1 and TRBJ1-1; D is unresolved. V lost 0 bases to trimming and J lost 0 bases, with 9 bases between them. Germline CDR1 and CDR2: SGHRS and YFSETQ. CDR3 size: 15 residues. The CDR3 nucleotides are TGCGCCAGCAGCTTGGGGGAGAGAATGAACACTGAAGCTTTCTTT. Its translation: CASSLGERMNTEAFF.

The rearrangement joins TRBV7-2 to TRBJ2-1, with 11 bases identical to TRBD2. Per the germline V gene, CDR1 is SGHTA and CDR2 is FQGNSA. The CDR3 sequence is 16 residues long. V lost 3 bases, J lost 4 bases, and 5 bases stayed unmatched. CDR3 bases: TGTGCCAGCAGCTTTAAGACTAGCGGGACTTACAATGAGCAGTTCTTC. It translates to CASSFKTSGTYNEQFF.

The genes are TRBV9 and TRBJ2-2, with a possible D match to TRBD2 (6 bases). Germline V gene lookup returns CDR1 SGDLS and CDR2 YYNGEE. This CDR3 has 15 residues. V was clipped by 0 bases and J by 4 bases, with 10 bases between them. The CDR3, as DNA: TGTGCCAGCAGCGTAGAGGGGACTTTCACCGGGGAGCTGTTTTTT. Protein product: CASSVEGTFTGELFF.

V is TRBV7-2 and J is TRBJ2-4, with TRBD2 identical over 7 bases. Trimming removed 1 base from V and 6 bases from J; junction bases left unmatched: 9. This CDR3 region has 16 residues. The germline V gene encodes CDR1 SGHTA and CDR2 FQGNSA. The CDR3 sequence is CASSLGGGSGLNIQYF. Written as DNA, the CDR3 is TGTGCCAGCAGCTTAGGGGGGGGGAGCGGCCTAAACATTCAGTACTTC.

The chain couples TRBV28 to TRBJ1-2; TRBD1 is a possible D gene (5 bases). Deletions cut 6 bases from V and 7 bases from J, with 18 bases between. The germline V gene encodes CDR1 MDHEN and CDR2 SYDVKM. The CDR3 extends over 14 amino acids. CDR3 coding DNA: TGTGCCAGCAGACCGGGACTGACCCCCCTTGGCTACACCTTC. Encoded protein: CASRPGLTPLGYTF.

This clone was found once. The CDR3 region is CASSEARGYEQYF. The CDR3, as DNA: TGTGCCAGCAGTGAAGCGAGGGGCTACGAGCAGTACTTC. V is TRBV6-1 and J is TRBJ2-7, with D possibly being TRBD1 or TRBD2 (5 bases each). The germline V and J ends were trimmed by 0 bases and 3 bases, with 6 bases remaining between them. Germline CDR1 is MNHNS and CDR2 is SASEGT. The CDR3 runs 13 residues.

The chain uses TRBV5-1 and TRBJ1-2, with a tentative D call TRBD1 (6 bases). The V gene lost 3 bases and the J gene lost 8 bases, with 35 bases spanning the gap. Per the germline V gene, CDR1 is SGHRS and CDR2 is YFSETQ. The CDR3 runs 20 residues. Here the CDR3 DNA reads TGCGCCAGCAGCTCAACTTTTTTGCTGGGAGAGGGCATACGCCAGGGGGGCTACACCTTC. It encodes CASSSTFLLGEGIRQGGYTF.

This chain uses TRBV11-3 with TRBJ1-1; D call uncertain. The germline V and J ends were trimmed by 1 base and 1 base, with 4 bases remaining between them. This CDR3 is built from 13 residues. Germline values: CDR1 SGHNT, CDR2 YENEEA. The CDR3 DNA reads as TGTGCCAGCAGCTTAGTGGGGAACACTGAAGCTTTCTTT. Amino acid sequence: CASSLVGNTEAFF.

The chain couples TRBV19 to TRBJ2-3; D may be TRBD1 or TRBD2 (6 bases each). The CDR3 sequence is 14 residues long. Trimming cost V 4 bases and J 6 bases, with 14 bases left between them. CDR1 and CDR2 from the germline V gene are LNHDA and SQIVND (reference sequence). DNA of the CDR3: TGTGCCAGTAGTAGTGCCGGGGGCAGGGATACGCAGTATTTT. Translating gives CASSSAGGRDTQYF. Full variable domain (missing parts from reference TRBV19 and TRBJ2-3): DGGITQSPKYLFRKEGQNVTLSCEQNLNHDAMYWYRQDPGQGLRLIYYSQIVNDFQKGDIAEGYSVSREKKESFPLTVTSAQKNPTAFYLCASSSAGGRDTQYFGPGTRLTVL.

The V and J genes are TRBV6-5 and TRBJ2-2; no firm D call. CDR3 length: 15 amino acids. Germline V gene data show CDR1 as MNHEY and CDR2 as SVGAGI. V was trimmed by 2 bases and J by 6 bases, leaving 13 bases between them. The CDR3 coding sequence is TGTGCCAGCAGTTACGATTCGGGCAGATCCGGGGAGCTGTTTTTT. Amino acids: CASSYDSGRSGELFF.